This T cell receptor (beta chain) was found in a study of technical replicates of blood from a few donors. The method was immunoSEQ multiplex PCR; TCRdb's version includes in-frame clones alone and lacks a portion of them. The sample contains fewer than 75,000 clones, roughly 93% of which appear only once. The germline V gene has CDR1 MNHEY and CDR2 SVGAGI. V lost 0 bases to trimming and J lost 0 bases, with 8 bases between them. The CDR3 is 15 amino acids. In its sample, this clone was seen once. The origin of this receptor is a human donor in good health. The sample consisted of T cells isolated from PBMCs. The V gene is TRBV6-5, the J gene TRBJ1-1; D is uncertain. Written as DNA, the CDR3 is TGTGCCAGCAGTTACTCCGTGTTTGTGAACACTGAAGCTTTCTTT. Translation: CASSYSVFVNTEAFF.